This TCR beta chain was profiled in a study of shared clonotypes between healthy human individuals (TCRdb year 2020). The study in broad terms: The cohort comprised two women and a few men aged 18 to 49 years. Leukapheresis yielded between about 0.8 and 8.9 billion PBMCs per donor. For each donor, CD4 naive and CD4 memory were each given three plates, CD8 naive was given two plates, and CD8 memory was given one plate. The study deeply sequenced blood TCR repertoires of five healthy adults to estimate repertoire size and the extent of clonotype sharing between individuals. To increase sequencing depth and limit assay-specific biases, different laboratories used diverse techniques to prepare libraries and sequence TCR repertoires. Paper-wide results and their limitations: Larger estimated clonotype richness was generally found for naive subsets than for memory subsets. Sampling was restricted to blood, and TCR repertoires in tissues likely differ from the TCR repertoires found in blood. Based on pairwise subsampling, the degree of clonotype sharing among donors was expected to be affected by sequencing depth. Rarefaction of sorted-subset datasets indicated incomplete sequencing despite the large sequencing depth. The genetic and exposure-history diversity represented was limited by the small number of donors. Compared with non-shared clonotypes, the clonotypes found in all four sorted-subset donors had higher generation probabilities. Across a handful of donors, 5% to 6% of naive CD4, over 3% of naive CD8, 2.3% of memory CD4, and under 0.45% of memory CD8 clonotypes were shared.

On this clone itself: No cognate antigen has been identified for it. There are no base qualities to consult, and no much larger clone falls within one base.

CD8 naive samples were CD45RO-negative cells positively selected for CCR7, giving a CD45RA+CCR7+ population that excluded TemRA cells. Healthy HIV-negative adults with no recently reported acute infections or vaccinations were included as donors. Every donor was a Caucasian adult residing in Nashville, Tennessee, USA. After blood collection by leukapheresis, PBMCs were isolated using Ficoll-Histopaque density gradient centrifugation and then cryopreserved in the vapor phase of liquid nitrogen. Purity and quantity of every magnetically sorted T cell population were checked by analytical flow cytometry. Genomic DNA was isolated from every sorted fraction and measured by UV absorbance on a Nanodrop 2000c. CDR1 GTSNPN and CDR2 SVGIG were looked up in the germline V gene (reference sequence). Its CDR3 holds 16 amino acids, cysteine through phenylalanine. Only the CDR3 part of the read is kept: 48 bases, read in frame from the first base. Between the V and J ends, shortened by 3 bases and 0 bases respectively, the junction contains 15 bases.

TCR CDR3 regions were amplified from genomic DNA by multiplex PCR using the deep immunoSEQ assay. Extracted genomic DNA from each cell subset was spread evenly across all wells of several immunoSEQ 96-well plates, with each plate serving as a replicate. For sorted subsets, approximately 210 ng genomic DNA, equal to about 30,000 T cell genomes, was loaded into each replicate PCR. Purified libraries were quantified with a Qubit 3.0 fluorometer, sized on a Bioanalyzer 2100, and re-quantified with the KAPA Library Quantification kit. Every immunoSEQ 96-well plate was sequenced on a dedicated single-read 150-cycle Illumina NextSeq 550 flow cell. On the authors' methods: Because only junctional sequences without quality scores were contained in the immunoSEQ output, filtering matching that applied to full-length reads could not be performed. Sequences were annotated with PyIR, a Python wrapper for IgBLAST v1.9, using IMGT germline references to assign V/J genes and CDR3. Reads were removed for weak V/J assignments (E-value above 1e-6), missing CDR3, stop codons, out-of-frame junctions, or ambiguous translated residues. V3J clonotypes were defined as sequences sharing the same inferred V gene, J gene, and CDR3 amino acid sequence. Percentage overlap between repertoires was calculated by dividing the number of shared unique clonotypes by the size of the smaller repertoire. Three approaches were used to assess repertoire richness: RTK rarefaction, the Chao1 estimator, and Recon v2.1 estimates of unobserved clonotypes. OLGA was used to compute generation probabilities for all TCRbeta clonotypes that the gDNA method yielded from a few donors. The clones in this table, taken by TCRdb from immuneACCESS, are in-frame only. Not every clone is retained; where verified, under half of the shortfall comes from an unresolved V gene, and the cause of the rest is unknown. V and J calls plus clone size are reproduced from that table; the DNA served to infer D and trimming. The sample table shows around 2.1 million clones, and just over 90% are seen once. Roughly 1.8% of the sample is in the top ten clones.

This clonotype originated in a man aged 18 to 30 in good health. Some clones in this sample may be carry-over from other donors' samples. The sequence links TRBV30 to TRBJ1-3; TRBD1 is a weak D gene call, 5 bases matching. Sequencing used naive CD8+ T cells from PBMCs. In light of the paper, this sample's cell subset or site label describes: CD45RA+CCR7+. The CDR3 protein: CAWRDIRAPSGNTIYF. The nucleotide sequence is TGTGCCTGGAGGGACATTCGGGCCCCCTCTGGAAACACCATATATTTT.